This T cell receptor (beta chain) was documented in a study of T cell responses to AZD1222 COVID-19 vaccine. A remark on this clone: Its antigen is undetermined.

General observations from the study: It should be noted that donors were predominantly white British and more often female, and clonal diversity was possibly underestimated. The span of vaccine-associated CD4 TCRs extended across spike, with dominance at 160-218 and 743-854.

Germline V gene sequence: CDR1 MNHEY, CDR2 SMNVEV (reference sequence). CDR3 length: 14 residues. Trimming shortened V by 3 bases and J by 2 bases, and 8 bases separated the two germline ends. The method was immunoSEQ multiplex PCR; TCRdb's version includes in-frame clones alone and lacks a portion of them. This table has over 75,000 clones, around 88% appearing once. The chain couples TRBV27 to TRBJ1-5; no clear D. The TCR comes from an adult who received the AZD1222 COVID-19 vaccine. The sample in question was peripheral blood, obtained 28 days after the second AZD1222 dose. The CDR3 is CASSFSGGNQPQHF. The CDR3 nucleotides are TGTGCCAGCAGTTTCTCTGGAGGCAATCAGCCCCAGCATTTT.